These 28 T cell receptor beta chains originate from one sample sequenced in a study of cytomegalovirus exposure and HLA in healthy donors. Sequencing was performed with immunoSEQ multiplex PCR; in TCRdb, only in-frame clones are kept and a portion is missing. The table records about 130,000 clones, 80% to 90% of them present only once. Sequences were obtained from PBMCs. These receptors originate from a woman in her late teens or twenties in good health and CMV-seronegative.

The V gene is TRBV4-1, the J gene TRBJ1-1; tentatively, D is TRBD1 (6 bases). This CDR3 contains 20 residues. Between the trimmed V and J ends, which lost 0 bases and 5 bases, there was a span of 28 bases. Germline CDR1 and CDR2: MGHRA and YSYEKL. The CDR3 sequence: CASSQEIPGLWGQSGTEAFF. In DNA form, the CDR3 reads TGCGCCAGCAGCCAAGAAATCCCGGGCCTCTGGGGACAATCGGGAACTGAAGCTTTCTTT.

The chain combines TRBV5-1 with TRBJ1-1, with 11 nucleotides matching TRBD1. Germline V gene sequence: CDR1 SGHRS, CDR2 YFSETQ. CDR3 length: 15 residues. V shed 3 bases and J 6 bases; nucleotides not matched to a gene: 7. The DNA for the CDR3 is TGCGCCAGCAGCTGGGACAGGGGGAAGGGCGCTGAAGCTTTCTTT. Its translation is CASSWDRGKGAEAFF.

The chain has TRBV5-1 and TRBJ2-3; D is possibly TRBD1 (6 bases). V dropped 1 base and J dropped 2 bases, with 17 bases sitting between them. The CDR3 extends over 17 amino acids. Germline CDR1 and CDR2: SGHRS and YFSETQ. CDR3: CASSLTAGTSFTDTQYF. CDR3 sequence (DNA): TGCGCCAGCAGCTTGACCGCCGGGACATCCTTCACAGATACGCAGTATTTT.

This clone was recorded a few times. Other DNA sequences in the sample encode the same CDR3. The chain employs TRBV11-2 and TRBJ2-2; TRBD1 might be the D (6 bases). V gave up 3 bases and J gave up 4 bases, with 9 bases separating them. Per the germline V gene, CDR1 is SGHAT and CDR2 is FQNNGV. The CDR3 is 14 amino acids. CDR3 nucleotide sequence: TGTGCCAGCAGCTTGCAAGGGGGCACCGGGGAGCTGTTTTTT. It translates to CASSLQGGTGELFF.

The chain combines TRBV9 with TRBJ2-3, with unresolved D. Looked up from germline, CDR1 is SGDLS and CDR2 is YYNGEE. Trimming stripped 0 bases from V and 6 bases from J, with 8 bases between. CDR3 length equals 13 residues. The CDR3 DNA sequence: TGTGCCAGCAGCGTAGGAGTGGTGGATACGCAGTATTTT. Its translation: CASSVGVVDTQYF.

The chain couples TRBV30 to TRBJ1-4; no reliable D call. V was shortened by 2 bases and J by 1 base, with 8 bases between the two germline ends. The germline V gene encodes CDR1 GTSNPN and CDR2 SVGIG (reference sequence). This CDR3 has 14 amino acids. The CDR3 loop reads CAWSTGLTNEKLFF. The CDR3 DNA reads TGTGCCTGGAGTACGGGTCTAACTAATGAAAAACTGTTTTTT.

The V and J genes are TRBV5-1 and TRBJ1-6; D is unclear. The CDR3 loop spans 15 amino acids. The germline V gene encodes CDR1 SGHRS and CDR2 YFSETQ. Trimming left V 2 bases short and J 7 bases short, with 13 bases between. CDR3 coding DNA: TGCGCCAGCAGCTTAGGAGCCAGCGAGAATTCACCCCTCCACTTT. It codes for CASSLGASENSPLHF.

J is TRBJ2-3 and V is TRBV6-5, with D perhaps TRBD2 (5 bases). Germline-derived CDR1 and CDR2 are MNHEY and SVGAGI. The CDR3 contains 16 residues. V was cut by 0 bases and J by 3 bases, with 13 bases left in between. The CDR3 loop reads CASSYSWEFGTDTQYF. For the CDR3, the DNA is TGTGCCAGCAGTTACTCGTGGGAGTTTGGTACAGATACGCAGTATTTT.

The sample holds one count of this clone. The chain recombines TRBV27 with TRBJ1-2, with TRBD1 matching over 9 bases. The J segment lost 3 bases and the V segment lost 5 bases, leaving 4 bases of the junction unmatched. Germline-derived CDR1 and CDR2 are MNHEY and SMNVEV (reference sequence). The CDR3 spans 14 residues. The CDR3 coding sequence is TGTGCCAGCAGTCCAGACAGGGGGGACTATGGCTACACCTTC. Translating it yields CASSPDRGDYGYTF.

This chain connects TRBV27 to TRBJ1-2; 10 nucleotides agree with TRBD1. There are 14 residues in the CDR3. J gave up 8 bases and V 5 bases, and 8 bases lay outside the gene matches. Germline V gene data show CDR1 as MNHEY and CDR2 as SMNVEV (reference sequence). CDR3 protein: CASSRQGARGGYTF. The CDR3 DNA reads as TGTGCCAGCAGTCGACAGGGGGCGAGGGGCGGCTACACCTTC.

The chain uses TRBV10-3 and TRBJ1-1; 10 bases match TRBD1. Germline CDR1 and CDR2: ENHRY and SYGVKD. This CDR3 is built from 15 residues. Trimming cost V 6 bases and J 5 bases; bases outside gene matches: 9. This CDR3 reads CAIRGRQGAGTEAFF. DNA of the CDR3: TGTGCCATCAGGGGACGACAGGGGGCCGGAACTGAAGCTTTCTTT.

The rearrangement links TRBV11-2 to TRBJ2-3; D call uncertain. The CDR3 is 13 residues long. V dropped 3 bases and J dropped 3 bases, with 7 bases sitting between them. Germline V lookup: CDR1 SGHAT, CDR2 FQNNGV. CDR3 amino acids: CASSFGNTDTQYF. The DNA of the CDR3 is TGTGCCAGCAGCTTTGGCAATACAGATACGCAGTATTTT.

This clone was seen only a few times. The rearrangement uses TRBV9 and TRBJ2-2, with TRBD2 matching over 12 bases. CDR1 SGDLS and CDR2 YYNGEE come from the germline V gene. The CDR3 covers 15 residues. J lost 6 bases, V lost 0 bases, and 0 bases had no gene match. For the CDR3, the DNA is TGTGCCAGCAGCGTAGCTAGCGGGGGGGCCGGGGAGCTGTTTTTT. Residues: CASSVASGGAGELFF.

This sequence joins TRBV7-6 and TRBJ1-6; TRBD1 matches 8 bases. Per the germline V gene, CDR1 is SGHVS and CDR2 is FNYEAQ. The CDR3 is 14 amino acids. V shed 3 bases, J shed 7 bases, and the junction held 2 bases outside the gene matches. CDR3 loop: CASSFGQGNSPLHF. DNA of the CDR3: TGTGCCAGCAGCTTCGGACAGGGAAATTCACCCCTCCACTTT.

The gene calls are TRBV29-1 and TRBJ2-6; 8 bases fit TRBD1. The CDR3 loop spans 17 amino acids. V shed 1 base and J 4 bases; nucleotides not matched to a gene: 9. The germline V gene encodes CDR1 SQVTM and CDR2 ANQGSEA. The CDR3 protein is CSVEGQGLVAGANVLTF. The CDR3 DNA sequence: TGCAGCGTTGAAGGACAGGGGTTGGTAGCCGGGGCCAACGTCCTGACTTTC.

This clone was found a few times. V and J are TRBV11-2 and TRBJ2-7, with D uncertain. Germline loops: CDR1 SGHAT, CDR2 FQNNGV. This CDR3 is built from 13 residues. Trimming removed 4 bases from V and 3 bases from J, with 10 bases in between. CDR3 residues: CASSSIGDYEQYV. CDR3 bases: TGTGCCAGCAGCTCCATTGGCGACTACGAGCAGTACGTC.

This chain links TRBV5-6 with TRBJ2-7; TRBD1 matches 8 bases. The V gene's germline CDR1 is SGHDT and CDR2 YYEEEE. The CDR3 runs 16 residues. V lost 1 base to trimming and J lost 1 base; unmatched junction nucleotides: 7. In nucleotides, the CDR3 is TGTGCCAGCAGCTTGCCGACAGGGGAAAATTCCTACGAGCAGTACTTC. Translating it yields CASSLPTGENSYEQYF.

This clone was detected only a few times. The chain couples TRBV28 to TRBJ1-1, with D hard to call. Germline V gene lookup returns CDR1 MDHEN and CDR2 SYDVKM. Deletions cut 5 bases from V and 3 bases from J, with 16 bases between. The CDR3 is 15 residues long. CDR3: CASSTNGNLDTEAFF. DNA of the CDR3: TGTGCCAGCAGTACAAACGGGAACCTGGACACTGAAGCTTTCTTT.

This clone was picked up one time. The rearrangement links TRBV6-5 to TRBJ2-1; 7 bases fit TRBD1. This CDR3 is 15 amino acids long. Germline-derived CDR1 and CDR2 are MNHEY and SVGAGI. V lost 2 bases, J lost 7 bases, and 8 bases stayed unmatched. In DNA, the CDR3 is TGTGCCAGCAGTTACGTGAGGGGGCGAAATAATGAGCAGTTCTTC. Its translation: CASSYVRGRNNEQFF.

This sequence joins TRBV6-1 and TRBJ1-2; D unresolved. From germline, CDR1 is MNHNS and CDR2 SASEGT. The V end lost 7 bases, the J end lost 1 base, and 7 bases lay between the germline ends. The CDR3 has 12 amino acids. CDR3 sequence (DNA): TGTGCCAGCAACGGGGATAACTATGGCTACACCTTC. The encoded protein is CASNGDNYGYTF.

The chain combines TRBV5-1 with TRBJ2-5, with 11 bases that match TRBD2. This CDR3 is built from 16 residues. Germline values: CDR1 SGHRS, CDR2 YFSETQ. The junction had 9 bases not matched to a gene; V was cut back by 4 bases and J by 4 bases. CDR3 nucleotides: TGCGCCAGCAGCCCCGGGACTAGCGGAGGCAGAGAGACCCAGTACTTC. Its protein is CASSPGTSGGRETQYF.

CDR3 region: CAWSAGQGDQPQHF. The CDR3 nucleotides read TGTGCCTGGAGTGCTGGACAGGGGGATCAGCCCCAGCATTTT. The chain carries TRBV30 and TRBJ1-5, with TRBD1 matching 10 bases. Germline CDR1 is GTSNPN and CDR2 is SVGIG (reference sequence). The CDR3 runs 14 residues. V gave up 1 base and J gave up 5 bases; unmatched junction bases: 2.

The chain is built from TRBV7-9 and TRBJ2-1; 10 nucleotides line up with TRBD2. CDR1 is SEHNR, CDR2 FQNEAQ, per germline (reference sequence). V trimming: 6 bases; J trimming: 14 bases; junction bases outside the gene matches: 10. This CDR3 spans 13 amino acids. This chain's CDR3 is CASSSGTSVREFF. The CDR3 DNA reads TGTGCCAGCAGTTCCGGGACTAGCGTACGGGAGTTCTTC. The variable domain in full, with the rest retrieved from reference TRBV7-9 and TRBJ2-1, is DTGVSQNPRHKITKRGQNVTFRCDPISEHNRLYWYRQTLGQGPEFLTYFQNEAQLEKSRLLSDRFSAERPKGSFSTLEIQRTEQGDSAMYLCASSSGTSVREFFGPGTRLTVL.

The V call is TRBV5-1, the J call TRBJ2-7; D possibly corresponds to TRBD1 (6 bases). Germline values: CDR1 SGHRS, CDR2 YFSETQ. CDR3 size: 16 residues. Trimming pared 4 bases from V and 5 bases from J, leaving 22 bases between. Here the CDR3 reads CASSPGQTALVNEQYF. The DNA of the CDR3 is TGCGCCAGCAGCCCCGGACAGACCGCTCTTGTAAACGAGCAGTACTTC. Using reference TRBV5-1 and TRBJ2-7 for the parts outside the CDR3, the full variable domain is KAGVTQTPRYLIKTRGQQVTLSCSPISGHRSVSWYQQTPGQGLQFLFEYFSETQRNKGNFPGRFSGRQFSNSRSEMNVSTLELGDSALYLCASSPGQTALVNEQYFGPGTRLTVT.

CDR3 protein: CASNSGIGANYGYTF. CDR3 sequence (DNA): TGTGCCAGTAATTCCGGGATAGGAGCTAACTATGGCTACACCTTC. V and J are TRBV19 and TRBJ1-2; D call uncertain. This CDR3 has 15 residues. Trimming cost V 7 bases and J 0 bases, with 15 bases left between them. The germline gives CDR1 LNHDA, CDR2 SQIVND (reference sequence). The full variable domain, in which reference TRBV19 and TRBJ1-2 provide the parts outside the CDR3, is DGGITQSPKYLFRKEGQNVTLSCEQNLNHDAMYWYRQDPGQGLRLIYYSQIVNDFQKGDIAEGYSVSREKKESFPLTVTSAQKNPTAFYLCASNSGIGANYGYTFGSGTRLTVV.

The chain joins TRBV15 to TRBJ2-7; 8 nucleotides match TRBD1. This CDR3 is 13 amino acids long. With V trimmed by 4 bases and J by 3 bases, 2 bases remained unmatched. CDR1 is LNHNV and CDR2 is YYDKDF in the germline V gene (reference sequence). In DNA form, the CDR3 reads TGTGCCACCAGCAACGGACAGGGCTACGAGCAGTACGTC. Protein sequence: CATSNGQGYEQYV.

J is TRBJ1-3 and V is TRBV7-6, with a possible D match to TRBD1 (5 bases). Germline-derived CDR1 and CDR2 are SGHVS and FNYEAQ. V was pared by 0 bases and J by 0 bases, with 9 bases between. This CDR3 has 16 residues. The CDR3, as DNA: TGTGCCAGCAGCTTAGCGATGGGGGGCTCTGGAAACACCATATATTTT. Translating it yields CASSLAMGGSGNTIYF.

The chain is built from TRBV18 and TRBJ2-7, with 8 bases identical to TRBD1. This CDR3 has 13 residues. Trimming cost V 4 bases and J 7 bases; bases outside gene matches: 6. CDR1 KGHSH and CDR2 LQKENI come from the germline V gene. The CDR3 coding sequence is TGTGCCAGCTCACGACGGGACAGGCAAGAGCAGTACGTC. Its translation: CASSRRDRQEQYV.